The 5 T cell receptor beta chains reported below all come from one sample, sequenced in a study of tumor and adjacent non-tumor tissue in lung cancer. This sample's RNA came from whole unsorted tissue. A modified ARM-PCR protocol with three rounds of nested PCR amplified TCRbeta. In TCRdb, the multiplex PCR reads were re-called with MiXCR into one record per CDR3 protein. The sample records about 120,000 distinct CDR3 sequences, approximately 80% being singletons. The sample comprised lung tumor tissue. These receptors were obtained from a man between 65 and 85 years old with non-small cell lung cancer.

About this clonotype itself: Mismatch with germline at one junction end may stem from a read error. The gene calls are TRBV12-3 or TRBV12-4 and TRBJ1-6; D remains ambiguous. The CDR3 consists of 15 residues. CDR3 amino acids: CANSSRRALGSPLLF. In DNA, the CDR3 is TGTGCCAACAGTTCTCGCCGAGCCCTGGGCTCACCCCTCCTCTTT.

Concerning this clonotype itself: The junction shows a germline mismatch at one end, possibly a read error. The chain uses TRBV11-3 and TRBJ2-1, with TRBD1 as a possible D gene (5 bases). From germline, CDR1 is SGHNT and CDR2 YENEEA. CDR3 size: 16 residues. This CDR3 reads CASSLDPTVGRGEHFF. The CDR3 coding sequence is TGTGCCAGCAGCTTAGATCCCACGGTGGGTAGGGGTGAGCACTTCTTC.

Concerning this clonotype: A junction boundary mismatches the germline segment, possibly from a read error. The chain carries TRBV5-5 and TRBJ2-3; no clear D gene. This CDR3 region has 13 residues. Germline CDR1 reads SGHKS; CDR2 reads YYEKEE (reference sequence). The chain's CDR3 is CASSLHGRDMQYF. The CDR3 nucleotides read TGTGCCAGCAGCTTGCATGGCAGAGATATGCAGTATTTT. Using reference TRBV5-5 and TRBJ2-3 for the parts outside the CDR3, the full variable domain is DAGVTQSPTHLIKTRGQQVTLRCSPISGHKSVSWYQQVLGQGPQFIFQYYEKEERGRGNFPDRFSARQFPNYSSELNVNALLLGDSALYLCASSLHGRDMQYFGPGTRLTVL.

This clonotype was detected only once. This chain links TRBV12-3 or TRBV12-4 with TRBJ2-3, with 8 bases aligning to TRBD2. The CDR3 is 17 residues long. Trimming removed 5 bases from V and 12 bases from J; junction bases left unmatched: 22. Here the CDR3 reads CASSGGDVTSETYIQYF. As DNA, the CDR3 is TGTGCCAGCAGTGGAGGGGACGTGACTAGCGAGACATATATCCAGTATTTT.

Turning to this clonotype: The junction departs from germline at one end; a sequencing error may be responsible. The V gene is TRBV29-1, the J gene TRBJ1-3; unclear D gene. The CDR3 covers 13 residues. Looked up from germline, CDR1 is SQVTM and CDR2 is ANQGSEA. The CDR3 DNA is TGCAGCATTGAAAGCGTCTCTAGAAACACCATATATTTT. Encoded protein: CSIESVSRNTIYF.